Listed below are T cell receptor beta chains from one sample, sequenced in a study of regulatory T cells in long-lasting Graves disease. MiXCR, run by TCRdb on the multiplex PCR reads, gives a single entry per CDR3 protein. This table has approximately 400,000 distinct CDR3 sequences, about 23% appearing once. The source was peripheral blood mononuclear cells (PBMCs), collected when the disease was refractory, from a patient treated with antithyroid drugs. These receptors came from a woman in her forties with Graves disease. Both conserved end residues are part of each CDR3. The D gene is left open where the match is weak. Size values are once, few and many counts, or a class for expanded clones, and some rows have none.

DNA: TGTGCCAGCAGCTTATGGGGGGGAAATTCACCCCTCCACTTT
CDR3: CASSLWGGNSPLHF
V: TRBV7-8
size: -
J: TRBJ1-6
D: -

DNA: TGTGCCAGCAGTTACTCACGGCAGGTCGAAAAACTGTTTTTT
CDR3: CASSYSRQVEKLFF
V: TRBV6-9
size: -
J: TRBJ1-4
D: -

DNA: TGTGCCAGTCACAGGGTTAGCACAGATACGCAGTATTTT
CDR3: CASHRVSTDTQYF
V: TRBV28
size: few
J: TRBJ2-3
D: -

DNA: TGCAGTGCTAAACAGGGTTTGAGCAATCAGCCCCAGCATTTT
CDR3: CSAKQGLSNQPQHF
V: TRBV20-1
size: many
J: TRBJ1-5
D: -

DNA: TGCGCCAGCAGCCAAGAGGTCCGACAAACCTACGAGCAGTACTTC
CDR3: CASSQEVRQTYEQYF
V: TRBV11-2
size: few
J: TRBJ2-7
D: -

DNA: TGTGCCAGCAGCTTAGGGACAGCAACTAATGAAAAACTGTTTTTT
CDR3: CASSLGTATNEKLFF
V: TRBV5-1
size: many
J: TRBJ1-4
D: TRBD1

DNA: TGTGCCAGCAGCATGACAGGTCGGGGACCCCAAGAGACCCAGTACTTC
CDR3: CASSMTGRGPQETQYF
V: TRBV27
size: many
J: TRBJ2-5
D: -

DNA: TGTGCCAGCAGTCAGGTGGACCAAGCCGGCGAGCAGTACTTC
CDR3: CASSQVDQAGEQYF
V: TRBV3-1
size: many
J: TRBJ2-7
D: -

DNA: TGCGCCAGCAGCTTGGGGTACGGGTCCACCGGGGAGCTGTTTTTT
CDR3: CASSLGYGSTGELFF
V: TRBV5-1
size: -
J: TRBJ2-2
D: -

DNA: TGTGCCAGCAGCTTACTGTCGGAACCCACCGGGGAGCTGTTTTTT
CDR3: CASSLLSEPTGELFF
V: TRBV7-2
size: few
J: TRBJ2-2
D: -

DNA: TGTGCCAGCAGCCTACGACTATTCTTTAGCTCCTACAATGAGCAGTTCTTC
CDR3: CASSLRLFFSSYNEQFF
V: TRBV28
size: -
J: TRBJ2-1
D: -

DNA: TGTGCCAGCAGCCAACAGGGGATGAACACTGAAGCTTTCTTT
CDR3: CASSQQGMNTEAFF
V: TRBV3-1
size: many
J: TRBJ1-1
D: -

DNA: TGTGCCAGCAGTTTATGGCTAGCGGGAAGGAACACCGGGGAGCTGTTTTTT
CDR3: CASSLWLAGRNTGELFF
V: TRBV27
size: -
J: TRBJ2-2
D: TRBD2

DNA: TGTGCCAGCACACTGAAGAATGAAAAACTGTTTTTT
CDR3: CASTLKNEKLFF
V: TRBV6-1
size: few
J: TRBJ1-4
D: -

DNA: TGTGCCAGTCCCCCAACACTAGCGGGAGGGTACAATGAGCAGTTCTTC
CDR3: CASPPTLAGGYNEQFF
V: TRBV7-9
size: -
J: TRBJ2-1
D: TRBD2

DNA: TGTGCCAGCGGTAGGAACTACGAGCAGTACTTC
CDR3: CASGRNYEQYF
V: TRBV6-1
size: many
J: TRBJ2-7
D: -

DNA: TGCGCCAGCAGGCGCGGGGCAGGCGTCCAAGAGACCCAGTACTTC
CDR3: CASRRGAGVQETQYF
V: TRBV5-1
size: few
J: TRBJ2-5
D: -

DNA: TGTGCCAGCAGTGAGAGTATTAACACCATATATTTT
CDR3: CASSESINTIYF
V: TRBV2
size: few
J: TRBJ1-3
D: -

DNA: TGCAGTGCCGAGGATATTTCGGACTACTTCGAGGCCCTCCACTTT
CDR3: CSAEDISDYFEALHF
V: TRBV20-1
size: -
J: TRBJ1-6
D: -

DNA: TGCGCCAGCAGCCGGGGAGCTCCGGGACATAAAGACACTGAAGCTTTCTTT
CDR3: CASSRGAPGHKDTEAFF
V: TRBV4-1
size: -
J: TRBJ1-1
D: -

DNA: TGTGCCAGCAGCTTAGTGGGCGGGACTGCGACTGAAGCTTTCTTT
CDR3: CASSLVGGTATEAFF
V: TRBV7-2
size: many
J: TRBJ1-1
D: -

DNA: TGTGCCAGCAGCTTCTTCTATCGGGCCGACACAGATACGCAGTATTTT
CDR3: CASSFFYRADTDTQYF
V: TRBV11-2
size: few
J: TRBJ2-3
D: -

DNA: TGTGCCATACAGGTGACGGCCGGGGAGCTGTTTTTT
CDR3: CAIQVTAGELFF
V: TRBV2
size: many
J: TRBJ2-2
D: -

DNA: TGCGCCAGCAGCCAATGGACACAGGGCCGCAATCAGCCCCAGCATTTT
CDR3: CASSQWTQGRNQPQHF
V: TRBV4-1
size: once
J: TRBJ1-5
D: -

DNA: TGTGCCACCAGCAGAGATTGGCGGGACACCGGGGAGCTGTTTTTT
CDR3: CATSRDWRDTGELFF
V: TRBV15
size: few
J: TRBJ2-2
D: -

DNA: TGTGCCAGCAGCCAGACAGGGGGTAACAATGAGCAGTTCTTC
CDR3: CASSQTGGNNEQFF
V: TRBV28
size: once
J: TRBJ2-1
D: TRBD1

DNA: TGTGCTAGCAGCCCGGGAGGACTAGCGGGAGCAGAGACCCAGTACTTC
CDR3: CASSPGGLAGAETQYF
V: TRBV7-7
size: many
J: TRBJ2-5
D: TRBD2

DNA: TGCAGCGTTGGGACGGATAACTACGAGCAGTACTTC
CDR3: CSVGTDNYEQYF
V: TRBV29-1
size: -
J: TRBJ2-7
D: -

DNA: TGTGCCAGCAGCCAAACCCCGGGACTAGCGGTCTACGAGCAGTACTTC
CDR3: CASSQTPGLAVYEQYF
V: TRBV3-1
size: -
J: TRBJ2-7
D: TRBD2

DNA: TGTGTCAGCAGTACTCTACGAAACACCATATATTTT
CDR3: CVSSTLRNTIYF
V: TRBV2
size: -
J: TRBJ1-3
D: -

DNA: TGTGCCAGTTCTACATCCCCGGGACAAGTTAACTATGGCTACACCTTC
CDR3: CASSTSPGQVNYGYTF
V: TRBV19
size: -
J: TRBJ1-2
D: -

DNA: TGTGCCAGCAGCTTAACGGGCAGCGCGGAGACCCAGTACTTC
CDR3: CASSLTGSAETQYF
V: TRBV7-3
size: few
J: TRBJ2-5
D: -